The TCR beta chain under discussion was sequenced for a study of beta chain features in type 1 diabetes. The study, taken as a whole, reports: VDJ junctions sequenced from type 1 diabetes patients showed fewer insertions and more deletions. In all four CD4+ subsets, TCRB CDR3 length was significantly, moderately reduced in type 1 diabetes.

This clone has a handful of counts. Antigen unknown. Per germline, CDR1 SGHRS and CDR2 YFSETQ. The CDR3 has 13 residues. Trimming took off 1 base at V and 0 bases at J, with 5 bases between the two ends. As every portion of the isolated RNA was reverse transcribed, the sequencing read expressed TCRB transcripts. It was found that naive, central memory and regulatory T cell samples averaged approximately 3.6 million reads. The table came from immunoSEQ multiplex PCR; TCRdb's copy has only in-frame clones and leaves some out. Here the sample spans about 370,000 clones, roughly a tenth being singletons. Sequencing input: central memory CD4+ T cells from blood. The clonotype comes from a man aged 25 to 45 with type 1 diabetes. The V and J genes are TRBV5-1 and TRBJ2-7; D is unresolved. The CDR3 loop reads CASSLISSYEQYF. The CDR3 DNA sequence: TGCGCCAGCAGCTTGATTAGCTCCTACGAGCAGTACTTC.